This T cell receptor beta chain was obtained from a study of chemoradiotherapy in HPV16-positive cancers. Trimming cost V 7 bases and J 6 bases, with 16 bases left between them. The CDR3 sequence is 15 residues long. Germline V lookup: CDR1 MDHEN, CDR2 SYDVKM. The repertoire was sequenced with immunoSEQ multiplex PCR; TCRdb's copy has only in-frame clones and lacks some. In the table there are 2,500 to 3,500 clones, around 75% of which are singletons. Study-level findings and limits: Candidate HPV-specific clones and E7-related TCR motifs grew in tumor during treatment. In HPV16-positive patients, HPV-responsive T-cell expansion tracked better recurrence-free survival.

This clone was seen once. No antigen is known for it. Sequences were derived from tumor tissue, sampled from a patient who underwent chemoradiotherapy. The chain has TRBV28 and TRBJ1-6; D not certain. The TCR originated in a human donor with HPV-associated anogenital cancer. The CDR3 region is CASTDRALFNSPLHF. Here the CDR3 DNA reads TGTGCCAGCACCGACCGGGCCCTTTTTAATTCACCCCTCCACTTT.